This paragraph covers one TCR beta chain sequence. Its antigen remains unknown. Unique molecular identifiers were present on the cDNA, and a universal primer site came from template switching. TCRdb reprocessed the 5' RACE reads with MiXCR, giving one entry per CDR3 protein. The repertoire holds roughly 770,000 distinct CDR3 sequences, with 15% to 20% as singletons. All donors were healthy Caucasians. The data derive from a study of identical twins. Study-wide findings and caveats: Rather than following the same donors, the conclusions depended on cross-sectional statistical analysis.

The same sample was also studied in work on T cells expressing NK-cell markers. That publication notes: These clonotypes, the leaders elsewhere, also led the CD3+CD56-NKG2C+ fraction in several donors.

This TCR was recovered from a woman aged 18-29 years in good health. Sample: PBMCs.

CDR3 bases: TGTGCCAGCAGTGAATATGTGGGCCCCGAGCAGTTCTTC. Translating gives CASSEYVGPEQFF. The genes are TRBV25-1 and TRBJ2-1; D gene unclear. Trimming stripped 0 bases from V and 10 bases from J, with 10 bases between. CDR3 length equals 13 residues. Germline V CDR1 and CDR2: MGHDK, SYGVNS.